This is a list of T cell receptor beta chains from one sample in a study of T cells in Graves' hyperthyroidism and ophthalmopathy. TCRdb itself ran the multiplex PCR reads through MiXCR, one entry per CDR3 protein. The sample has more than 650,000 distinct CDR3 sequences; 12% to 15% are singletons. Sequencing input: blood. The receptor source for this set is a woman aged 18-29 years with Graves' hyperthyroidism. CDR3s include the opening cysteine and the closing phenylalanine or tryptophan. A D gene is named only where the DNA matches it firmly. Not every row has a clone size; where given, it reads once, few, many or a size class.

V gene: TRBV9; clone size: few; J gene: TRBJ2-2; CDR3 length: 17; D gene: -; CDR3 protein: CASSTHRGQPNTGELFF; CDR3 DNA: TGTGCCAGCAGCACCCATCGGGGACAACCGAACACCGGGGAGCTGTTTTTT
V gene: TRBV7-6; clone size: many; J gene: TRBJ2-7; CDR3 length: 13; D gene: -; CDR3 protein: CASSWGSGLEQYF; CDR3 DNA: TGTGCCAGCAGCTGGGGGTCGGGGCTCGAGCAGTACTTC
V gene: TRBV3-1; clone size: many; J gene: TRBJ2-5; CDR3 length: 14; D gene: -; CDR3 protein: CASSQAPALETQYF; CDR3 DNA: TGTGCCAGCAGCCAAGCGCCGGCGTTGGAGACCCAGTACTTC
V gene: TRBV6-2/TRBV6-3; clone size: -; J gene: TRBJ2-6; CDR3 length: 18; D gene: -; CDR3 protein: CASSLSPGHHSGANVLTF; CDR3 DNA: TGTGCCAGCAGTCTATCTCCGGGACATCACTCTGGGGCCAACGTCCTGACTTTC
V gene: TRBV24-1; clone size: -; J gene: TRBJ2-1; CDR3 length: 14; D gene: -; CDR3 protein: CATSDWNTYNEQFF; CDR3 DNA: TGTGCCACCAGTGACTGGAACACTTACAATGAGCAGTTCTTC
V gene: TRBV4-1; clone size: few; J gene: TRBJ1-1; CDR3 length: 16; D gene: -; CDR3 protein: CASSPNKWPLNTEAFF; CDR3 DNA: TGCGCCAGCAGCCCTAACAAGTGGCCGCTGAACACTGAAGCTTTCTTT
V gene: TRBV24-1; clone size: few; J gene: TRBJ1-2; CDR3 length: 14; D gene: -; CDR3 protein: CATSDPWDPYGYTF; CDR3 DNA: TGTGCCACCAGTGATCCCTGGGACCCCTATGGCTACACCTTC
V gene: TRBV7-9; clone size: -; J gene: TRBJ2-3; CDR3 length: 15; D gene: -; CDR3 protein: CASSSESGSWYTQYF; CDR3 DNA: TGTGCCAGCAGCTCAGAATCCGGGAGTTGGTATACGCAGTATTTT
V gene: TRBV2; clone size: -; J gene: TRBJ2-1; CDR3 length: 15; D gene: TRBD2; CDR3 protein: CASKRTSGRINEQFF; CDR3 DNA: TGTGCCAGCAAGAGGACTAGCGGGAGGATCAATGAGCAGTTCTTC
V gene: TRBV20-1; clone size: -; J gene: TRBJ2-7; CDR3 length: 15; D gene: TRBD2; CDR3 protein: CSASDSGRTTYEQYF; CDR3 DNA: TGCAGTGCTAGCGATAGCGGGAGGACCACCTACGAGCAGTACTTC
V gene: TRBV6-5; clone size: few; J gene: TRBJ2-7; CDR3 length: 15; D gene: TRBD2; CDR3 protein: CASSTPGLALSEQYF; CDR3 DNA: TGTGCCAGCAGTACTCCGGGACTAGCTTTAAGCGAGCAGTACTTC
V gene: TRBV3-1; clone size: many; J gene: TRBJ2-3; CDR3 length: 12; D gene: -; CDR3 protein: CASSQTADTQYF; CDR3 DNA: TGTGCCAGCAGCCAGACAGCAGATACGCAGTATTTT
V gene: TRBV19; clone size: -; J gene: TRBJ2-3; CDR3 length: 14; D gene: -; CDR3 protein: CASSIADSTDTQYF; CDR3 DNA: TGTGCCAGTAGTATAGCGGACAGCACAGATACGCAGTATTTT
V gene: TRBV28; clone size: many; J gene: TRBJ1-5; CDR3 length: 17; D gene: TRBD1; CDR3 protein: CASSPRTGVYSNQPQHF; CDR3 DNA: TGTGCCAGCAGTCCGCGGACAGGGGTTTATAGCAATCAGCCCCAGCATTTT
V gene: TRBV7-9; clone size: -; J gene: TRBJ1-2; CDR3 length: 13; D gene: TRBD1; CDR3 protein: CASSSGGNYGYTF; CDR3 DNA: TGTGCCAGCAGCTCAGGGGGGAACTATGGCTACACCTTC